The 26 T cell receptor beta chains given below trace back to one sample, sequenced in a study of a mutant IDH1 vaccine in newly diagnosed glioma. Profiled with immunoSEQ multiplex PCR; TCRdb holds only in-frame clones, not every one. Here the sample spans 55,000 to 70,000 clones, less than 85% being singletons. The time point here: baseline, week 1 (first vaccination visit). The treatment here: pre-vaccination baseline after standard-of-care therapy. The sequenced sample was PBMCs, obtained from a glioma patient treated with radiotherapy, temozolomide or both. These receptors were taken from a man between 50 and 59 years old with glioma.

This clone was seen only a few times. This chain joins TRBV5-6 and TRBJ2-7, with 7 nucleotides matching TRBD1. The junction had 11 bases not matched to a gene; V was cut back by 5 bases and J by 3 bases. The CDR3 sequence is 15 residues long. Germline CDR1 reads SGHDT; CDR2 reads YYEEEE. CDR3 loop: CASSSTGTAYYEQYF. DNA for the CDR3: TGTGCCAGCAGTTCAACCGGGACAGCCTACTACGAGCAGTACTTC. Using reference TRBV5-6 and TRBJ2-7 for the parts outside the CDR3, the full variable domain is DAGVTQSPTHLIKTRGQQVTLRCSPKSGHDTVSWYQQALGQGPQFIFQYYEEEERQRGNFPDRFSGHQFPNYSSELNVNALLLGDSALYLCASSSTGTAYYEQYFGPGTRLTVT.

The rearrangement links TRBV2 to TRBJ2-5; D not resolved. Trimming took 6 bases from V and 2 from J, leaving 4 bases between them. This CDR3 has 11 amino acids. Germline CDR1 is SNHLY and CDR2 is FYNNEI. CDR3 nucleotide sequence: TGTGCCAGCAGCGCACAAGAGACCCAGTACTTC. Translated, it gives CASSAQETQYF.

CDR3 sequence (DNA): TGCGCCAGCAGCAGAACCGGGGGAAGGAATCAGCCCCAGCATTTT. Its translation is CASSRTGGRNQPQHF. This chain links TRBV4-3 with TRBJ1-5; possible D gene TRBD1, 5 bases. Trimming stripped 5 bases from V and 4 bases from J, with 15 bases between. This CDR3 contains 15 residues. Germline V gives CDR1 LGHNA, CDR2 YSLEER.

The chain has TRBV29-1 and TRBJ2-3, with D perhaps TRBD1 or TRBD2 (5 bases each). The V gene's germline CDR1 is SQVTM and CDR2 ANQGSEA. The ends were cut back, 6 bases at V and 1 base at J, with 14 bases in the middle. The CDR3 runs to 14 residues. The CDR3 loop is CSVSQVGGTDTQYF. Written as DNA, the CDR3 is TGCAGCGTGTCACAGGTGGGGGGCACAGATACGCAGTATTTT.

This clone has more than one count but fewer than ten. The rearrangement links TRBV7-3 to TRBJ2-7; D call uncertain. V dropped 4 bases and J dropped 4 bases, with 14 bases sitting between them. The CDR3 runs to 14 residues. Germline V gene lookup returns CDR1 SGHTA and CDR2 FQGTGA. The CDR3 here is CASSYPSSGYEQYF. The CDR3 coding sequence is TGTGCCAGCAGCTACCCCTCCTCGGGTTACGAGCAGTACTTC.

The rearrangement links TRBV5-6 to TRBJ2-7, with TRBD1 matching over 8 bases. Germline CDR1 reads SGHDT; CDR2 reads YYEEEE. The CDR3 extends over 14 amino acids. V shed 4 bases and J 4 bases; nucleotides not matched to a gene: 7. The CDR3 DNA follows: TGTGCCAGCAGCATGGACAGGGAAATGTACGAGCAGTACTTC. It translates to CASSMDREMYEQYF. The full variable domain, in which reference TRBV5-6 and TRBJ2-7 provide the parts outside the CDR3, is DAGVTQSPTHLIKTRGQQVTLRCSPKSGHDTVSWYQQALGQGPQFIFQYYEEEERQRGNFPDRFSGHQFPNYSSELNVNALLLGDSALYLCASSMDREMYEQYFGPGTRLTVT.

This clone turned up a few times. CDR3: CASSRGQGSPYEQYF. The CDR3 DNA is TGTGCCAGCAGCAGGGGACAGGGGTCCCCCTACGAGCAGTACTTC. The chain carries TRBV5-4 and TRBJ2-7, with 10 nucleotides matching TRBD1. Germline CDR1 reads SGHNT; CDR2 reads YYREEE (reference sequence). This CDR3 is 15 amino acids long. Losses at the gene ends were 4 bases for V and 2 bases for J; bases not matched to a gene: 6. The full variable domain, its missing parts supplied by reference TRBV5-4 and TRBJ2-7, is ETGVTQSPTHLIKTRGQQVTLRCSSQSGHNTVSWYQQALGQGPQFIFQYYREEENGRGNFPPRFSGLQFPNYSSELNVNALELDDSALYLCASSRGQGSPYEQYFGPGTRLTVT.

This chain links TRBV4-2 with TRBJ2-3, with D possibly being TRBD2 (6 bases). The CDR3 is made up of 16 amino acids. Trimming shortened V by 0 bases and J by 3 bases, and 13 bases separated the two germline ends. Germline values: CDR1 LGHNA, CDR2 YNFKEQ. DNA of the CDR3: TGTGCCAGCAGCCAAGACGGGCGGGGTCGGACAGATACGCAGTATTTT. Translation: CASSQDGRGRTDTQYF.

The rearrangement uses TRBV10-3 and TRBJ1-1; a possible D gene is TRBD1 (6 bases). V was trimmed by 5 bases and J by 0 bases, leaving 22 bases between them. The V gene's germline CDR1 is ENHRY and CDR2 SYGVKD. The CDR3 is 18 amino acids. CDR3 DNA sequence: TGTGCCATCAGTAGATCTACCGGGACACGCAGTATGAACACTGAAGCTTTCTTT. Its protein is CAISRSTGTRSMNTEAFF.

This chain connects TRBV5-1 to TRBJ2-7, with 10 bases fitting TRBD1. With V trimmed by 4 bases and J by 4 bases, 11 bases remained unmatched. This CDR3 contains 16 residues. The germline V gene encodes CDR1 SGHRS and CDR2 YFSETQ. For the CDR3, the DNA is TGCGCCAGCAGCCCGACCGGGACAGGGGACTTTTACGAGCAGTACTTC. Its protein product is CASSPTGTGDFYEQYF.

The table lists this clone with a count of one. V is TRBV10-3 and J is TRBJ1-4, with D perhaps TRBD1 (5 bases). The V and J ends lost 2 bases and 2 bases respectively, with 12 bases between them. Germline values: CDR1 ENHRY, CDR2 SYGVKD. This CDR3 is built from 16 residues. The CDR3 is CAISEGRGSTNEKLFF. CDR3 in DNA: TGTGCCATCAGTGAGGGGAGGGGATCGACTAATGAAAAACTGTTTTTT.

With respect to this clone: Other nucleotide sequences in the sample specify the same CDR3. The rearrangement links TRBV9 to TRBJ2-5, with TRBD1 as a possible D gene (6 bases). The CDR3 consists of 15 residues. Trimming removed 0 bases from V and 1 base from J, with 10 bases in between. CDR1 and CDR2 (germline): SGDLS, YYNGEE. CDR3 protein: CASSVATGIQETQYF. CDR3 bases: TGTGCCAGCAGCGTAGCGACAGGAATCCAAGAGACCCAGTACTTC.

V usage is TRBV4-3 and J usage is TRBJ1-1; D gene ambiguous. Germline loops: CDR1 LGHNA, CDR2 YSLEER. Trimming left V 0 bases short and J 5 bases short, with 10 bases between. The CDR3 covers 14 residues. CDR3 bases: TGCGCCAGCAGCCAAGAGAACGCCCGAACTGAAGCTTTCTTT. This gives the protein CASSQENARTEAFF.

The genes are TRBV6-1 and TRBJ1-2; the D gene is possibly TRBD1 (6 bases). Germline CDR1 and CDR2: MNHNS and SASEGT. The CDR3 spans 15 residues. V was cut by 2 bases and J by 4 bases, with 14 bases left in between. CDR3 DNA sequence: TGTGCCAGCAGTGAATGGAGAGGGGGGGTCTATGGCTACACCTTC. Protein: CASSEWRGGVYGYTF.

The chain combines TRBV30 with TRBJ1-5; tentative D call: TRBD1 (6 bases). Germline V CDR1 and CDR2: GTSNPN, SVGIG (reference sequence). The CDR3 sequence is 13 residues long. V lost 2 bases to trimming and J lost 7 bases, with 12 bases between them. CDR3 in DNA: TGTGCCTGGAGTCCAGGGGCAAGACAGCCCCAGCATTTT. Protein product: CAWSPGARQPQHF.

The chain couples TRBV9 to TRBJ1-1; D possibly corresponds to TRBD1 (6 bases). Germline V gene lookup returns CDR1 SGDLS and CDR2 YYNGEE. The CDR3 sequence is 15 residues long. V lost 4 bases to trimming and J lost 5 bases, with 18 bases between them. The CDR3: CASSPSSSGATEAFF. In nucleotides, the CDR3 is TGTGCCAGCAGCCCCTCCTCGTCAGGGGCGACTGAAGCTTTCTTT.

The V call is TRBV4-1, the J call TRBJ1-2; D call uncertain. This CDR3 is 16 amino acids long. V dropped 0 bases and J dropped 3 bases, with 14 bases sitting between them. Per the germline V gene, CDR1 is MGHRA and CDR2 is YSYEKL. The CDR3 region has the DNA TGCGCCAGCAGCCAAGAGGAAGGGCCTGTGGACTATGGCTACACCTTC. Encoded protein: CASSQEEGPVDYGYTF.

This chain links TRBV7-9 with TRBJ1-1, with TRBD1 matching over 7 bases. The V and J ends lost 5 bases and 9 bases, in that order; junction bases with no gene match: 6. The CDR3 extends over 12 amino acids. The V gene's germline CDR1 is SEHNR and CDR2 FQNEAQ (reference sequence). As DNA, the CDR3 is TGTGCCAGCAGCGTCGGGACAGACAAAGCTTTCTTT. The encoded protein is CASSVGTDKAFF.

The chain couples TRBV30 to TRBJ1-1, with unresolved D. This CDR3 is 14 amino acids long. Germline CDR1 is GTSNPN and CDR2 is SVGIG (reference sequence). V lost 3 bases and J 4 bases, leaving 15 bases between the germline ends. CDR3 sequence: CAWSLFRVGTEAFF. The DNA of the CDR3 is TGTGCCTGGAGCCTATTTAGGGTCGGCACTGAAGCTTTCTTT.

This chain connects TRBV19 to TRBJ1-2; 7 bases fit TRBD1. Trimming at V came to 8 bases and at J to 9 bases, leaving 12 bases not matched to a gene. There are 13 residues in the CDR3. CDR1 is LNHDA, CDR2 SQIVND, per germline (reference sequence). The CDR3 DNA is TGTGCCAGTCGAATCGGAGGGGGCTGGAGCTACACCTTC. Translation gives CASRIGGGWSYTF.

By share of the sample, this clone is medium-sized. The rearrangement joins TRBV10-2 to TRBJ1-1; D is unresolved. The CDR3 has 14 amino acids. V lost 6 bases, J lost 0 bases, and 11 bases lay in between. The germline V gene encodes CDR1 WSHSY and CDR2 SAAADI. Here the CDR3 reads CASRPRSMNTEAFF. CDR3 bases: TGCGCCAGCAGGCCCCGGTCTATGAACACTGAAGCTTTCTTT.

This clone was seen more than once but under ten times. The chain joins TRBV19 to TRBJ1-1; D uncertain. Germline lookup yields CDR1 LNHDA and CDR2 SQIVND (reference sequence). V was pared by 1 base and J by 4 bases, with 7 bases between. This CDR3 spans 13 amino acids. CDR3 sequence (DNA): TGTGCCAGTAGTATAGGGTCACCCACTGAAGCTTTCTTT. This translates into CASSIGSPTEAFF. The complete variable domain, with remaining parts taken from reference TRBV19 and TRBJ1-1, reads DGGITQSPKYLFRKEGQNVTLSCEQNLNHDAMYWYRQDPGQGLRLIYYSQIVNDFQKGDIAEGYSVSREKKESFPLTVTSAQKNPTAFYLCASSIGSPTEAFFGQGTRLTVV.

The DNA of the CDR3 is TGTGCCAGCAGTTTACAGGGACCCCCTGAAGCTTTCTTT. This sequence encodes CASSLQGPPEAFF. This chain connects TRBV2 to TRBJ1-1, with D maybe TRBD1 (6 bases). Germline-derived CDR1 and CDR2 are SNHLY and FYNNEI. CDR3 length: 13 amino acids. V was shortened by 5 bases and J by 6 bases, with 13 bases between the two germline ends.

This clone was seen more than once but under ten times. The chain recombines TRBV6-5 with TRBJ2-7, with D tentatively TRBD1 (6 bases). The germline V gene encodes CDR1 MNHEY and CDR2 SVGAGI. Between the trimmed V and J ends, which lost 6 bases and 0 bases, there was a span of 15 bases. This CDR3 is built from 15 residues. The CDR3: CASSTAQGSSYEQYF. CDR3 in DNA: TGTGCCAGCAGCACCGCTCAGGGGAGCTCCTACGAGCAGTACTTC.

Details on this clone: Other DNA sequences in the same sample also yield this CDR3. The V call is TRBV6-5, the J call TRBJ2-7, with 7 positions matching TRBD1. The V gene end was trimmed by 0 bases and the J gene end by 3 bases; junction bases not matched to a gene: 5. This CDR3 comprises 15 residues. The germline gives CDR1 MNHEY, CDR2 SVGAGI. The CDR3 is CASSYSIAGGYEQYF. The CDR3 region has the DNA TGTGCCAGCAGTTACTCGATAGCAGGGGGCTACGAGCAGTACTTC.

The chain joins TRBV28 to TRBJ1-2; 7 bases fit TRBD1. Trimming removed 6 bases from V and 10 bases from J; junction bases left unmatched: 11. The CDR3 is 13 amino acids. The germline gives CDR1 MDHEN, CDR2 SYDVKM. The chain's CDR3 is CASSTGQDTYYTF. The CDR3 coding sequence is TGTGCCAGCAGCACTGGACAGGACACCTACTACACCTTC.